This TCR beta chain was sequenced for a study of tumor-infiltrating lymphocytes in primary liver carcinoma. The study's findings and limits: Among the pair types, tumor region pairs showed more overlap than tumor-adjacent and tumor-blood pairs. Among top clones, only about 8-25% appeared in all five tumor regions.

TCR beta cDNA was prepared out of roughly 490 ng total RNA by means of a constant-region primer. ARM-PCR was slightly modified, and three nested multiplex PCR rounds with it gave rise to the TCR beta libraries. A C-beta reverse primer and TRBV1-TRBV30 forward primers served in each of the first two PCR rounds, at 10 cycles apiece. TCRdb re-called the multiplex PCR reads with MiXCR, one entry per CDR3 protein. The sample lists over 35,000 distinct CDR3 sequences; 74% were seen once. In regard to this clonotype: Antigen unknown. A junction end diverges from the germline sequence, so it may reflect a read error.

Co-extraction of RNA and DNA was performed on about 19-33 mg of unsorted bulk tissue. CDR1 is SGHNT and CDR2 is YENEEA in the germline V gene. The CDR3 consists of 13 residues. The material sequenced was liver tumor tissue from sampling region 4. As to subset: tumor region T4, right-lateral pole. The TCR sequence derives from a man in his forties with primary liver carcinoma and hepatitis B virus infection. This chain links TRBV11-3 with TRBJ2-7, with TRBD1 matching over 7 bases. This CDR3 is CTSSVGQSYEQYF. DNA for the CDR3: TGCACCAGCAGTGTGGGACAGTCCTACGAGCAGTACTTC.